These T cell receptor beta chains were read from a single sample in a study of blood T cell repertoires in COVID-19. Libraries were prepared by immunoSEQ multiplex PCR; TCRdb keeps only in-frame clonotypes and omits some of them. The table lists about 190,000 clones, more than 70% of them singletons, with less than 7.5% in the top ten. Sequenced material: peripheral blood. The receptors were sampled from a woman aged 40 to 49 who had recovered from COVID-19. The CDR3 runs from the conserved cysteine through the conserved F or W. The D gene is left open where the match is weak. Where a row states a size, it is once, few, many or the class of an expanded clone; other rows omit it.

abundance: -
d_gene: TRBD1
v_gene: TRBV19
j_gene: TRBJ1-1
CDR3nt: TGTGCCAGTAGTCGGACAGGGCGTATACGGGACACTGAAGCTTTCTTT
CDR3aa: CASSRTGRIRDTEAFF

abundance: once
d_gene: TRBD1
v_gene: TRBV5-4
j_gene: TRBJ2-6
CDR3nt: TGTGCCAGCAGCTCAGGGACAGGGAGGGCTGGGGCCAACGTCCTGACTTTC
CDR3aa: CASSSGTGRAGANVLTF

abundance: -
d_gene: -
v_gene: TRBV19
j_gene: TRBJ2-1
CDR3nt: TGTGCCAGTAGTACAGGCAGAAGGACCTACAATGAGCAGTTCTTC
CDR3aa: CASSTGRRTYNEQFF

abundance: once
d_gene: TRBD2
v_gene: TRBV19
j_gene: TRBJ2-1
CDR3nt: TGTGCCAGTAGTACGGGGGGGACTCTCAATGAGCAGTTCTTC
CDR3aa: CASSTGGTLNEQFF

abundance: -
d_gene: -
v_gene: TRBV27
j_gene: TRBJ1-6
CDR3nt: TGTGCCAGCAGTTTAGGAGCGGGGTACAATTCACCCCTCCACTTT
CDR3aa: CASSLGAGYNSPLHF

abundance: -
d_gene: -
v_gene: TRBV6-2/TRBV6-3
j_gene: TRBJ1-1
CDR3nt: TGTGCCAGCAGTTACGAGGTTGGCACTGAAGCTTTCTTT
CDR3aa: CASSYEVGTEAFF

abundance: -
d_gene: TRBD2
v_gene: TRBV30
j_gene: TRBJ2-6
CDR3nt: TGTGCCTGGGGGGGAGGGGCTGGGGCCAACGTCCTGACTTTC
CDR3aa: CAWGGGAGANVLTF

abundance: -
d_gene: -
v_gene: TRBV11-2
j_gene: TRBJ2-5
CDR3nt: TGTGCCAGCAGCTTAGGGACTAACGCAGACCAAGAGACCCAGTACTTC
CDR3aa: CASSLGTNADQETQYF

abundance: -
d_gene: TRBD2
v_gene: TRBV20-1
j_gene: TRBJ2-1
CDR3nt: TGCAGTGCTGGTGTGGGGCTAGCGGCGGTTAATGAGCAGTTCTTC
CDR3aa: CSAGVGLAAVNEQFF

abundance: -
d_gene: -
v_gene: TRBV28
j_gene: TRBJ1-3
CDR3nt: TGTGCCAGCAGTTTATACCTGACAGTCTCTGGAAACACCATATATTTT
CDR3aa: CASSLYLTVSGNTIYF

abundance: -
d_gene: -
v_gene: TRBV28
j_gene: TRBJ1-2
CDR3nt: TGTGCCAGCAGCCTCCCAAACAGGGCCCTTGGCTACACCTTC
CDR3aa: CASSLPNRALGYTF

abundance: -
d_gene: TRBD1
v_gene: TRBV5-1
j_gene: TRBJ1-1
CDR3nt: TGCGCCAGCAGCGTACAGGGGGTTGGGACTGAAGCTTTCTTT
CDR3aa: CASSVQGVGTEAFF

abundance: once
d_gene: -
v_gene: TRBV28
j_gene: TRBJ1-5
CDR3nt: TGTGCCGGCCGCAGGGACATCGATAGCAATCAGCCCCAGCATTTT
CDR3aa: CAGRRDIDSNQPQHF

abundance: few
d_gene: -
v_gene: TRBV7-9
j_gene: TRBJ1-5
CDR3nt: TGTGCCAGCAGCGAACAGAATCAGCCCCAGCATTTT
CDR3aa: CASSEQNQPQHF

abundance: -
d_gene: -
v_gene: TRBV6-5
j_gene: TRBJ1-2
CDR3nt: TGTGCCAGCAGCGTCATAGGGGCAGATGGCTACACCTTC
CDR3aa: CASSVIGADGYTF

abundance: -
d_gene: TRBD2
v_gene: TRBV7-9
j_gene: TRBJ2-1
CDR3nt: TGTGCCAGCAGCCCGACTAGCGGCATTGAGCAGTTCTTC
CDR3aa: CASSPTSGIEQFF